The 12 T cell receptor beta chains in this list originate from one sample, sequenced in a study of blood T cell repertoires in COVID-19. Some clones are missing from TCRdb's copy, which holds only in-frame ones; the method was immunoSEQ multiplex PCR. The sample includes under 150,000 clones, 60% to 80% seen only once; the top ten take 9% to 10%. The source material was peripheral blood. These TCRs come from a woman aged 45-59 years with active or convalescent COVID-19.

The chain is built from TRBV19 and TRBJ1-1; D not resolved. Looked up from germline, CDR1 is LNHDA and CDR2 is SQIVND (reference sequence). This CDR3 spans 16 amino acids. V lost 1 base and J 0 bases, leaving 12 bases between the germline ends. CDR3 protein: CASSIVSGNMNTEAFF. The CDR3 DNA is TGTGCCAGTAGTATAGTTTCCGGGAACATGAACACTGAAGCTTTCTTT.

This clone was detected once. V gene TRBV18 combines with J gene TRBJ2-6; D gene uncertain. Germline values: CDR1 KGHSH, CDR2 LQKENI. CDR3 length equals 14 residues. The V and J ends lost 4 bases and 0 bases respectively, with 4 bases between them. The CDR3 DNA reads TGTGCCAGCTCACTCCTCTCTGGGGCCAACGTCCTGACTTTC. Amino acid sequence: CASSLLSGANVLTF.

A note on this clone: The same CDR3 arises from other DNA sequences in this sample as well. This chain links TRBV18 with TRBJ1-1; possible D gene TRBD1, 6 bases. Germline-derived CDR1 and CDR2 are KGHSH and LQKENI. The length of the CDR3 is 14 residues. V was clipped by 4 bases and J by 0 bases, with 9 bases between them. The CDR3 region has the DNA TGTGCCAGCTCACGAGACAGGCTGAACACTGAAGCTTTCTTT. It is translated as CASSRDRLNTEAFF.

CDR3 loop: CASRTGGGYGYTF. The CDR3 DNA reads as TGTGCCAGTAGGACAGGGGGAGGCTATGGCTACACCTTC. The chain carries TRBV19 and TRBJ1-2, with 9 bases lining up with TRBD1. The trim removed 6 bases at V and 4 bases at J, leaving 3 bases unmatched. Germline V gene sequence: CDR1 LNHDA, CDR2 SQIVND (reference sequence). The CDR3 is 13 amino acids.

V and J are TRBV19 and TRBJ2-3; D not certain. The V end was cut by 7 bases, the J end by 2 bases, with 22 bases between. The germline CDR1 and CDR2 sequences are LNHDA and SQIVND (reference sequence). CDR3 length: 17 residues. In nucleotides, the CDR3 is TGTGCCAGTAACCCCCCCACTATTGCCCATTCCACAGATACGCAGTATTTT. This codes for CASNPPTIAHSTDTQYF.

The chain employs TRBV18 and TRBJ2-2; 7 bases are shared with TRBD2. The CDR3 extends over 15 amino acids. With V trimmed by 0 bases and J by 6 bases, 4 bases remained unmatched. Germline values: CDR1 KGHSH, CDR2 LQKENI. DNA of the CDR3: TGTGCCAGCTCACCACCGGGACTATCAGCCGGGGAGCTGTTTTTT. Translating it yields CASSPPGLSAGELFF.

The chain carries TRBV18 and TRBJ1-1; the D is unclear. CDR1 and CDR2 (germline): KGHSH, LQKENI. The CDR3 covers 13 residues. V was pared by 3 bases and J by 1 base, with 6 bases between. The CDR3 spells CASSPGSNTEAFF. CDR3 in DNA: TGTGCCAGCTCACCGGGCTCGAACACTGAAGCTTTCTTT.

V usage is TRBV4-2 and J usage is TRBJ2-3, with 7 bases matching TRBD1. The CDR3 has 16 residues. The germline gives CDR1 LGHNA, CDR2 YNFKEQ. V trimming: 1 base; J trimming: 3 bases; junction bases outside the gene matches: 7. This CDR3 reads CASSQASGTATDTQYF. CDR3 DNA sequence: TGTGCCAGCAGCCAAGCATCCGGGACAGCAACAGATACGCAGTATTTT.

The V call is TRBV9, the J call TRBJ2-1, with 12 nucleotides matching TRBD2. Germline V gene lookup returns CDR1 SGDLS and CDR2 YYNGEE. The CDR3 loop spans 15 amino acids. Germline trimming cut 4 bases from V and 6 bases from J; bases unmatched to any gene: 5. The CDR3 DNA reads as TGTGCCAGCAGCACTAGCGGGGGGCCCCGCAATGAGCAGTTCTTC. Its protein is CASSTSGGPRNEQFF.

There are a few counts of this clone. The chain recombines TRBV5-1 with TRBJ2-3; perhaps TRBD2 as D (5 bases). Trimming took off 0 bases at V and 0 bases at J, with 8 bases between the two ends. CDR3 length: 15 amino acids. CDR1 and CDR2 from the germline V gene are SGHRS and YFSETQ. For the CDR3, the DNA is TGCGCCAGCAGCTTGGACGGGGTAAGCACAGATACGCAGTATTTT. It yields the protein CASSLDGVSTDTQYF. The full variable domain, with the rest looked up from reference TRBV5-1 and TRBJ2-3, is KAGVTQTPRYLIKTRGQQVTLSCSPISGHRSVSWYQQTPGQGLQFLFEYFSETQRNKGNFPGRFSGRQFSNSRSEMNVSTLELGDSALYLCASSLDGVSTDTQYFGPGTRLTVL.

This chain joins TRBV28 and TRBJ2-7; possibly TRBD2 for D (6 bases). CDR1 is MDHEN, CDR2 SYDVKM, per germline. The CDR3 consists of 11 residues. V shed 3 bases and J shed 6 bases, with 6 bases lying between them. This CDR3 is CASSLGGEQYF. DNA for the CDR3: TGTGCCAGCAGTTTGGGGGGCGAGCAGTACTTC.

Comments on this clone: The DNA is omitted, as the CDR3 cannot be located on it reliably, and the CDR3 follows TCRdb's listing. This chain links TRBV19 with TRBJ1-2. 15 amino acids form the CDR3, both terminal residues included. Germline values: CDR1 LNHDA, CDR2 SQIVND (reference sequence). The CDR3 sequence: CASTSGRGTNYGYTF.